These 14 T cell receptor beta chains share one sample of origin, sequenced in a study of identical twins. TCRdb independently ran MiXCR on the 5' RACE reads; one entry per CDR3 protein. This sample has about 480,000 distinct CDR3 sequences, with approximately 15% found just once. A further study also used this sample, focusing on yellow fever vaccine responses in identical twins.

Sequenced sample: CD4+ T cells sorted from blood. The origin of the receptors is a woman between 18 and 29 years old in good health.

The genes are TRBV12-3 or TRBV12-4 and TRBJ2-7; a weak D match, TRBD1 (6 bases). Trimming cost V 6 bases and J 4 bases, with 16 bases left between them. This CDR3 comprises 14 residues. The CDR3 DNA follows: TGTGCCAGCAGCCCCCGGACAGAATCATACGAGCAGTACTTC. Its protein product is CASSPRTESYEQYF.

In this sample, this clonotype turned up a few times. This chain links TRBV6-1 with TRBJ2-1, with 9 bases aligning to TRBD1. Germline trimming cut 6 bases from V and 8 bases from J; bases unmatched to any gene: 5. CDR3 size: 13 residues. Germline CDR1 is MNHNS and CDR2 is SASEGT. In nucleotides, the CDR3 is TGTGCCAGCAGATCGGGACAGGGCTATGAGCAGTTCTTC. As protein: CASRSGQGYEQFF.

CDR3 sequence reads: CASSLGERTTDTQYF. The CDR3 nucleotides are TGCGCCAGCAGCTTGGGGGAACGAACCACAGATACGCAGTATTTT. V usage is TRBV5-1 and J usage is TRBJ2-3; D gene ambiguous. The CDR3 totals 15 residues. Trimming removed 0 bases at V and 2 bases at J, with 10 bases between. The germline gives CDR1 SGHRS, CDR2 YFSETQ.

This clonotype was observed at least ten times. The V gene is TRBV9, the J gene TRBJ2-2; 11 bases fit TRBD1. The V and J ends lost 4 bases and 6 bases, in that order; junction bases with no gene match: 5. The CDR3 extends over 15 amino acids. Germline V lookup: CDR1 SGDLS, CDR2 YYNGEE. The CDR3 sequence is CASSLGQGAAGELFF. CDR3 nucleotide sequence: TGTGCCAGCAGCTTAGGACAGGGGGCGGCCGGGGAGCTGTTTTTT.

There are many counts of this clonotype. V is TRBV5-1 and J is TRBJ2-5; D ambiguous. Germline V gene data show CDR1 as SGHRS and CDR2 as YFSETQ. V lost 1 base, J lost 1 base, and 5 bases lay in between. The CDR3 is 13 amino acids. The CDR3, as DNA: TGCGCCAGCAGCTTGACTACCCAAGAGACCCAGTACTTC. Residues: CASSLTTQETQYF.

In this sample, this clonotype turned up many times. For the CDR3, the DNA is TGCAGTGCTAGAGATAGAGAGACCCAGTACTTC. Encoded protein: CSARDRETQYF. The rearrangement joins TRBV20-1 to TRBJ2-5; D is unresolved. V was shortened by 0 bases and J by 4 bases, with 3 bases between the two germline ends. CDR3 length: 11 residues. Germline V lookup: CDR1 DFQATT, CDR2 SNEGSKA (reference sequence).

A few counts support this clonotype. The chain combines TRBV6-1 with TRBJ2-1, with TRBD2 matching over 11 bases. Germline CDR1 reads MNHNS; CDR2 reads SASEGT. The CDR3 spans 15 residues. J lost 5 bases, V lost 5 bases, and 5 bases had no gene match. The CDR3 nucleotides are TGTGCCAGCAGTCGACTAGCGGGGATGGACAATGAGCAGTTCTTC. Translating it yields CASSRLAGMDNEQFF.

This sequence joins TRBV5-1 and TRBJ2-5; 10 bases align to TRBD1. From germline, CDR1 is SGHRS and CDR2 YFSETQ. There are 16 residues in the CDR3. With 0 bases clipped from V and 3 bases from J, the junction kept 5 bases outside the gene matches. As DNA, the CDR3 is TGCGCCAGCAGCTTGGACACCGGGACAGGGGAAGAGACCCAGTACTTC. Encoded protein: CASSLDTGTGEETQYF.

This clonotype was detected only a few times. The V gene is TRBV7-9, the J gene TRBJ2-5; TRBD2 agrees at 14 bases. The V segment lost 5 bases and the J segment 5 bases; nucleotides outside the gene matches: 10. CDR1 is SEHNR, CDR2 FQNEAQ, per germline (reference sequence). The CDR3 is 17 residues long. CDR3 loop: CASSPGTSGRQEETQYF. The CDR3 DNA is TGTGCCAGCAGCCCCGGGACTAGCGGGAGACAAGAGGAGACCCAGTACTTC. The whole variable domain, remainder taken from reference TRBV7-9 and TRBJ2-5, is DTGVSQNPRHKITKRGQNVTFRCDPISEHNRLYWYRQTLGQGPEFLTYFQNEAQLEKSRLLSDRFSAERPKGSFSTLEIQRTEQGDSAMYLCASSPGTSGRQEETQYFGPGTRLLVL.

This chain uses TRBV2 with TRBJ1-4; TRBD1 matches 7 bases. Trimming took 4 bases from V and 7 from J; bases not matched to a gene: 6. From germline, CDR1 is SNHLY and CDR2 FYNNEI. This CDR3 is built from 14 residues. This CDR3 is CASSVTGWTEKLFF. In DNA form, the CDR3 reads TGTGCCAGCAGTGTGACAGGGTGGACTGAAAAACTGTTTTTT.

Only one count was recorded for this clonotype. The chain has TRBV5-6 and TRBJ2-7, with 7 bases fitting TRBD1. CDR1 is SGHDT and CDR2 is YYEEEE in the germline V gene. J was trimmed by 3 bases and V by 8 bases; bases with no gene match: 8. This CDR3 region has 13 residues. The CDR3 here is CASQLGQYYEQYF. The CDR3 nucleotides read TGTGCCAGTCAATTGGGACAGTACTACGAGCAGTACTTC. Using reference TRBV5-6 and TRBJ2-7 for the parts outside the CDR3, the full variable domain is DAGVTQSPTHLIKTRGQQVTLRCSPKSGHDTVSWYQQALGQGPQFIFQYYEEEERQRGNFPDRFSGHQFPNYSSELNVNALLLGDSALYLCASQLGQYYEQYFGPGTRLTVT.

The gene calls are TRBV28 and TRBJ2-7, with 9 bases lining up with TRBD2. Losses at the gene ends were 6 bases for V and 2 bases for J; bases not matched to a gene: 8. Germline V lookup: CDR1 MDHEN, CDR2 SYDVKM. The CDR3 is 15 amino acids. The CDR3 DNA reads TGTGCCAGCAGCGGGCAGACTAGCGGAGCCTACGAGCAGTACTTC. It encodes CASSGQTSGAYEQYF.

Here the CDR3 reads CASSLSRGRNRSGANVLTF. CDR3 DNA sequence: TGTGCCAGCAGTCTATCCAGGGGGCGAAACCGCTCTGGGGCCAACGTCCTGACTTTC. The chain employs TRBV6-1 and TRBJ2-6, with 8 bases identical to TRBD1. The CDR3 has 19 residues. Trimming cost V 5 bases and J 0 bases; bases outside gene matches: 12. CDR1 is MNHNS and CDR2 is SASEGT in the germline V gene.

This clonotype has a handful of counts. This chain connects TRBV7-9 to TRBJ2-7; TRBD2 matches at 12 bases. This CDR3 is built from 14 residues. Germline V gene data show CDR1 as SEHNR and CDR2 as FQNEAQ (reference sequence). The J segment lost 6 bases and the V segment lost 5 bases, leaving 5 bases of the junction unmatched. The CDR3 nucleotides read TGTGCCAGCAGCCTTGCGGGACTAGCGGGCGAGCAGTACTTC. This gives the protein CASSLAGLAGEQYF.